Listed here are 20 T cell receptor beta chains from one sample, sequenced in a study of cytomegalovirus exposure and HLA in healthy donors. The PCR contained 60 Vbeta and 13 Jbeta primers. Using immunoSEQ multiplex PCR, the repertoire was profiled, and TCRdb retains in-frame clones only, with some absent. The sample comprises about 130,000 clones, about 10% of which are singletons, and 1.8% rests with the top ten. Sequenced material: PBMCs. These receptors were collected from a man aged 50-59 years in good health and CMV-seronegative.

This clone has a handful of counts. V is TRBV27 and J is TRBJ1-2, with 7 bases fitting TRBD1. With 4 bases clipped from V and 4 bases from J, the junction kept 9 bases outside the gene matches. CDR3 length: 15 amino acids. The V gene's germline CDR1 is MNHEY and CDR2 SMNVEV (reference sequence). The CDR3 here is CASSSAVGGPYGYTF. The CDR3, as DNA: TGTGCCAGCAGTTCAGCGGTAGGGGGCCCCTATGGCTACACCTTC.

This clone was counted ten times or more. This chain uses TRBV18 with TRBJ1-2; a weak D match, TRBD1 (6 bases). The ends were cut back, 3 bases at V and 3 bases at J, with 11 bases in the middle. The CDR3 has 14 residues. Per germline, CDR1 KGHSH and CDR2 LQKENI. The CDR3: CASSPPQGYYGYTF. For the CDR3, the DNA is TGTGCCAGCTCACCCCCGCAGGGGTACTATGGCTACACCTTC. Full variable domain (remainder filled in from reference TRBV18 and TRBJ1-2): NAGVMQNPRHLVRRRGQEARLRCSPMKGHSHVYWYRQLPEEGLKFMVYLQKENIIDESGMPKERFSAEFPKEGPSILRIQQVVRGDSAAYFCASSPPQGYYGYTFGSGTRLTVV.

The V and J genes are TRBV18 and TRBJ2-7, with TRBD2 matching 9 bases. Losses at the gene ends were 3 bases for V and 1 base for J; bases not matched to a gene: 10. Germline loops: CDR1 KGHSH, CDR2 LQKENI. CDR3 size: 17 residues. The CDR3 DNA follows: TGTGCCAGCTCACCTCTTCCCCCGAGCGGGAGGTCCTACGAGCAGTACTTC. This encodes CASSPLPPSGRSYEQYF. The entire variable domain, with the rest obtained from reference TRBV18 and TRBJ2-7, is as follows: NAGVMQNPRHLVRRRGQEARLRCSPMKGHSHVYWYRQLPEEGLKFMVYLQKENIIDESGMPKERFSAEFPKEGPSILRIQQVVRGDSAAYFCASSPLPPSGRSYEQYFGPGTRLTVT.

A few counts support this clone. This chain uses TRBV25-1 with TRBJ2-7; no definite D call. The CDR3 length is 13 residues. The germline CDR1 and CDR2 sequences are MGHDK and SYGVNS. Between the trimmed V and J ends, which lost 3 bases and 2 bases, there was a span of 8 bases. The CDR3 DNA follows: TGTGCCAGCAGTGATCAGGCAGCCTACGAGCAGTACTTC. It specifies CASSDQAAYEQYF.

The chain employs TRBV5-6 and TRBJ1-1, with 7 nucleotides matching TRBD1. The trim removed 5 bases at V and 5 bases at J, leaving 12 bases unmatched. Looked up from germline, CDR1 is SGHDT and CDR2 is YYEEEE. CDR3 length: 15 amino acids. Here the CDR3 reads CASSQTGREGTEAFF. The CDR3 DNA reads as TGTGCCAGCAGTCAGACAGGGCGGGAGGGGACTGAAGCTTTCTTT. Together with reference TRBV5-6 and TRBJ1-1, the CDR3 gives the full variable domain: DAGVTQSPTHLIKTRGQQVTLRCSPKSGHDTVSWYQQALGQGPQFIFQYYEEEERQRGNFPDRFSGHQFPNYSSELNVNALLLGDSALYLCASSQTGREGTEAFFGQGTRLTVV.

The CDR3 DNA is TGTGCCAGCAGCTTAAACAGGGATGGGACCCAGTACTTC. This codes for CASSLNRDGTQYF. The chain recombines TRBV7-3 with TRBJ2-5; possible D gene TRBD1, 6 bases. The CDR3 consists of 13 residues. The V gene lost 1 base and the J gene lost 7 bases, with 10 bases spanning the gap. Per the germline V gene, CDR1 is SGHTA and CDR2 is FQGTGA.

V usage is TRBV30 and J usage is TRBJ1-6; maybe TRBD1 (6 bases). Trimming left V 4 bases short and J 3 bases short, with 10 bases between. CDR3 length: 14 residues. Germline-derived CDR1 and CDR2 are GTSNPN and SVGIG (reference sequence). CDR3 DNA sequence: TGTGCCTGGAAGCAGGACAGCTATAATTCACCCCTCCACTTT. This translates into CAWKQDSYNSPLHF.

The V call is TRBV15, the J call TRBJ2-5; TRBD1 might be the D (5 bases). The V gene's germline CDR1 is LNHNV and CDR2 YYDKDF (reference sequence). CDR3 length: 14 amino acids. Trimming took off 1 base at V and 2 bases at J, with 8 bases between the two ends. This CDR3 reads CATSRGGAQETQYF. For the CDR3, the DNA is TGTGCCACCAGCAGAGGTGGGGCTCAAGAGACCCAGTACTTC.

This chain connects TRBV2 to TRBJ2-7; TRBD1 matches at 8 bases. CDR1 SNHLY and CDR2 FYNNEI come from the germline V gene. The CDR3 length is 13 residues. The trim removed 5 bases at V and 3 bases at J, leaving 3 bases unmatched. Here the CDR3 DNA reads TGTGCCAGCAGTCGGACAGGGTACTACGAGCAGTACTTC. Its translation is CASSRTGYYEQYF. The variable domain in full, with the rest retrieved from reference TRBV2 and TRBJ2-7, is EPEVTQTPSHQVTQMGQEVILRCVPISNHLYFYWYRQILGQKVEFLVSFYNNEISEKSEIFDDQFSVERPDGSNFTLKIRSTKLEDSAMYFCASSRTGYYEQYFGPGTRLTVT.

A few counts support this clone. The V call is TRBV9, the J call TRBJ1-1; 9 bases map to TRBD1. Trimming took 3 bases from V and 4 from J; bases not matched to a gene: 4. The CDR3 runs 14 residues. Looked up from germline, CDR1 is SGDLS and CDR2 is YYNGEE. The CDR3 here is CASSAGTGITEAFF. The CDR3 nucleotides are TGTGCCAGCAGCGCCGGGACAGGGATCACTGAAGCTTTCTTT.

The rearrangement uses TRBV30 and TRBJ2-7; 10 nucleotides agree with TRBD1. V shed 5 bases, J shed 2 bases, and the junction held 0 bases outside the gene matches. From germline, CDR1 is GTSNPN and CDR2 SVGIG (reference sequence). This CDR3 has 12 residues. The CDR3 loop reads CAWGTGAYEQYF. The CDR3 coding sequence is TGTGCCTGGGGGACAGGGGCCTACGAGCAGTACTTC.

The chain carries TRBV5-1 and TRBJ2-5, with TRBD2 matching over 8 bases. This CDR3 spans 16 amino acids. Trimming took 0 bases from V and 4 from J; bases not matched to a gene: 8. Germline V gene lookup returns CDR1 SGHRS and CDR2 YFSETQ. The CDR3 loop is CASSLAVAGRGETQYF. The CDR3 DNA reads TGCGCCAGCAGCTTGGCCGTAGCGGGGAGAGGAGAGACCCAGTACTTC.

This clone was counted a few times. As DNA, the CDR3 is TGTGCCAGCAGTGATGCGGGACGGATGAACACTGAAGCTTTCTTT. This sequence encodes CASSDAGRMNTEAFF. This chain connects TRBV6-6 to TRBJ1-1, with D tentatively TRBD1 (5 bases). V dropped 5 bases and J dropped 0 bases, with 13 bases sitting between them. The CDR3 contains 15 residues. Germline V lookup: CDR1 MNHNY, CDR2 SVGAGI (reference sequence).

This clone was detected only a few times. The V gene is TRBV6-6, the J gene TRBJ2-7, with D perhaps matching TRBD2 (5 bases). Trimming took 4 bases from V and 4 from J, leaving 14 bases between them. The CDR3 runs 14 residues. Looked up from germline, CDR1 is MNHNY and CDR2 is SVGAGI (reference sequence). The DNA of the CDR3 is TGTGCCAGCAGTTCTCCCGTATCGGGGTACGAGCAGTACTTC. Protein: CASSSPVSGYEQYF.

The chain couples TRBV19 to TRBJ1-2; no clear D. Germline V gene lookup returns CDR1 LNHDA and CDR2 SQIVND (reference sequence). The V gene lost 5 bases and the J gene lost 0 bases, with 10 bases spanning the gap. The CDR3 consists of 14 residues. The DNA for the CDR3 is TGTGCCAGTAGTTCAGGCAGAGCTAACTATGGCTACACCTTC. It yields the protein CASSSGRANYGYTF.

The chain recombines TRBV19 with TRBJ1-1; D not certain. Germline V gene lookup returns CDR1 LNHDA and CDR2 SQIVND (reference sequence). Between the trimmed V and J ends, which lost 8 bases and 3 bases, there was a span of 13 bases. CDR3 length: 13 amino acids. CDR3 sequence: CASGGQVDTEAFF. The CDR3, as DNA: TGTGCCAGTGGTGGGCAGGTTGACACTGAAGCTTTCTTT. The full variable domain, in which reference TRBV19 and TRBJ1-1 provide the parts outside the CDR3, is DGGITQSPKYLFRKEGQNVTLSCEQNLNHDAMYWYRQDPGQGLRLIYYSQIVNDFQKGDIAEGYSVSREKKESFPLTVTSAQKNPTAFYLCASGGQVDTEAFFGQGTRLTVV.

The V call is TRBV10-2, the J call TRBJ1-4; 9 bases align to TRBD1. There are 13 residues in the CDR3. Germline V gene data show CDR1 as WSHSY and CDR2 as SAAADI. Losses at the gene ends were 6 bases for V and 7 bases for J; bases not matched to a gene: 3. CDR3 region: CASSGQGREKLFF. The CDR3 region has the DNA TGCGCCAGCAGCGGACAGGGGCGTGAAAAACTGTTTTTT.

The table lists this clone with a few counts. The chain uses TRBV6-4 and TRBJ2-2; possible D gene TRBD2, 5 bases. The V gene's germline CDR1 is MRHNA and CDR2 SNTAGT. V was cut by 5 bases and J by 1 base, with 5 bases left in between. This CDR3 region has 13 residues. CDR3 DNA sequence: TGTGCCAGCAGTAGCGGGAACACCGGGGAGCTGTTTTTT. Residues: CASSSGNTGELFF.

The table lists this clone with a few counts. The rearrangement joins TRBV11-1 to TRBJ2-3, with 7 bases that match TRBD2. Trimming at V came to 5 bases and at J to 0 bases, leaving 8 bases not matched to a gene. This CDR3 contains 16 residues. The germline V gene encodes CDR1 SGHAT and CDR2 FQDESV (reference sequence). The CDR3: CASSPRRSGSTDTQYF. Written as DNA, the CDR3 is TGTGCCAGCAGCCCCCGGCGTAGCGGGAGCACAGATACGCAGTATTTT.

This CDR3 reads CSGTGVGAKNIQYF. DNA for the CDR3: TGCAGCGGAACAGGGGTAGGGGCCAAAAACATTCAGTACTTC. The rearrangement links TRBV29-1 to TRBJ2-4; 7 positions match TRBD1. Germline CDR1 reads SQVTM; CDR2 reads ANQGSEA. The CDR3 extends over 14 amino acids. With 7 bases clipped from V and 1 base from J, the junction kept 7 bases outside the gene matches.